This TCR beta chain derives from a study of cytomegalovirus exposure and HLA in healthy donors. The PCR employed 60 Vbeta primers together with 13 Jbeta primers. The method was immunoSEQ multiplex PCR; TCRdb's version includes in-frame clones alone and lacks a portion of them. The data contain 99,000 or so clones, about 80% of them singletons. Turning to this clone: The target antigen is unknown.

Study-wide points: Across donors, sequencing depth was assumed by presence/absence analyses to be roughly uniform. The sole available immune exposure information was CMV serostatus.

The receptor's source is a man aged 40-50 years in good health and CMV-seropositive. The sequencing input was PBMCs.

As DNA, the CDR3 is TGTGCCAGCAGCCCCGGAGGGGCTCGGGAGACCCAGTACTTC. This gives the protein CASSPGGARETQYF. The rearrangement joins TRBV7-3 to TRBJ2-5, with D perhaps TRBD2 (6 bases). The V and J ends lost 5 bases and 5 bases respectively, with 15 bases between them. Germline V gives CDR1 SGHTA, CDR2 FQGTGA. CDR3 length equals 14 residues.